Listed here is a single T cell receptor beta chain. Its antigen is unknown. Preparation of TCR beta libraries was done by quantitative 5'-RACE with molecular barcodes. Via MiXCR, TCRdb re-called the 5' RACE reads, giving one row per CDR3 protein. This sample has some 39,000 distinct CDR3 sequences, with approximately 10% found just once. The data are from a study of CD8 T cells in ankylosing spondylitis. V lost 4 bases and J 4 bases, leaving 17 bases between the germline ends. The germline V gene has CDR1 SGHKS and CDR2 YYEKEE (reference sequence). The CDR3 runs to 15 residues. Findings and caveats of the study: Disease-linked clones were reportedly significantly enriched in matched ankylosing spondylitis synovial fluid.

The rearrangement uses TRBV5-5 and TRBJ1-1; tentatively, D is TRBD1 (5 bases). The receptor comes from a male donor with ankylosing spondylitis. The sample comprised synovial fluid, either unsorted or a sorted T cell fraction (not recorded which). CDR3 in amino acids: CASSPPRGLVTEAFF. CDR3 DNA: TGTGCCAGCAGCCCTCCGCGGGGGTTAGTCACTGAAGCTTTCTTT. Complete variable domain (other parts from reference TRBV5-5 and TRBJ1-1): DAGVTQSPTHLIKTRGQQVTLRCSPISGHKSVSWYQQVLGQGPQFIFQYYEKEERGRGNFPDRFSARQFPNYSSELNVNALLLGDSALYLCASSPPRGLVTEAFFGQGTRLTVV.